What follows are 14 T cell receptor beta chains derived from one specimen sequenced in a study of siplizumab effects on memory and regulatory T cells. Here immunoSEQ multiplex PCR was the method, and the copy in TCRdb shows in-frame clones only, minus some. The repertoire includes 100,000 to 120,000 clones, 80% to 95% of them detected once, and roughly 1.4% sits in the top ten. The source material was CD4+ T cells sorted from blood. The source is a human donor in good health.

V is TRBV19 and J is TRBJ1-5; D perhaps matches TRBD1 (5 bases). With 1 base removed from V and 5 bases from J, the gap between germline ends came to 12 bases. Looked up from germline, CDR1 is LNHDA and CDR2 is SQIVND (reference sequence). The CDR3 runs 15 residues. CDR3 nucleotide sequence: TGTGCCAGTAGTATAGTTTTTGGGGCTGATCAGCCCCAGCATTTT. The encoded protein is CASSIVFGADQPQHF.

As DNA, the CDR3 is TGTGCCACCAGCAGAGTCAGGGACAGGGGACACGAGCAGTACTTC. This codes for CATSRVRDRGHEQYF. V gene TRBV15 combines with J gene TRBJ2-7; TRBD1 matches 10 bases. J lost 5 bases, V lost 1 base, and 5 bases had no gene match. Germline assignment: CDR1 LNHNV and CDR2 YYDKDF (reference sequence). The CDR3 is 15 residues long.

The chain combines TRBV9 with TRBJ2-1; tentative D call: TRBD2 (5 bases). V was cut by 0 bases and J by 2 bases, with 12 bases left in between. CDR1 SGDLS and CDR2 YYNGEE come from the germline V gene. The CDR3 has 16 residues. CDR3 nucleotides: TGTGCCAGCAGCGTAGTAGGTGACTATCCCTACAATGAGCAGTTCTTC. This encodes CASSVVGDYPYNEQFF.

The chain carries TRBV29-1 and TRBJ2-2; 8 bases map to TRBD2. The CDR3 loop spans 15 amino acids. Germline V gives CDR1 SQVTM, CDR2 ANQGSEA. Trimming at V came to 6 bases and at J to 5 bases, leaving 11 bases not matched to a gene. The CDR3 spells CSVRGLAGSTGELFF. In nucleotides, the CDR3 is TGCAGCGTCCGGGGGTTAGCGGGGTCTACCGGGGAGCTGTTTTTT.

The chain joins TRBV6-4 to TRBJ1-5; no clear D gene. Germline loops: CDR1 MRHNA, CDR2 SNTAGT. CDR3 length equals 18 residues. The ends were cut back, 4 bases at V and 0 bases at J, with 19 bases in the middle. The chain's CDR3 is CASSGPGSPVHSNQPQHF. DNA for the CDR3: TGTGCCAGCAGTGGCCCGGGAAGTCCAGTCCATAGCAATCAGCCCCAGCATTTT.

V and J are TRBV6-5 and TRBJ2-5; D call uncertain. Germline V gene data show CDR1 as MNHEY and CDR2 as SVGAGI. CDR3 size: 13 residues. V lost 6 bases and J 2 bases, leaving 10 bases between the germline ends. Here the CDR3 DNA reads TGTGCCAGCAGCAGTTACTATCAAGAGACCCAGTACTTC. Residues: CASSSYYQETQYF.

DNA of the CDR3: TGTGCCAGCTCACCCTCCCGGGGTATGAGCAATCAGCCCCAGCATTTT. It encodes CASSPSRGMSNQPQHF. This chain uses TRBV18 with TRBJ1-5; no firm D call. V lost 3 bases, J lost 1 base, and 13 bases lay in between. CDR1 and CDR2 (germline): KGHSH, LQKENI. The CDR3 totals 16 residues.

V gene TRBV6-5 combines with J gene TRBJ1-4; D gene unclear. V gave up 7 bases and J gave up 7 bases, with 7 bases separating them. This CDR3 region has 11 residues. Germline V gene sequence: CDR1 MNHEY, CDR2 SVGAGI. CDR3 DNA: TGTGCCAGCACGGGCAGTGAAAAACTGTTTTTT. It specifies CASTGSEKLFF.

The sample holds one count of this clone. The chain joins TRBV6-1 to TRBJ1-1, with a tentative D call TRBD1 (6 bases). Per the germline V gene, CDR1 is MNHNS and CDR2 is SASEGT. Trimming shortened V by 1 base and J by 6 bases, and 15 bases separated the two germline ends. The CDR3 sequence is 15 residues long. The CDR3 DNA follows: TGTGCCAGCAGTGAAGAGCAGGGGAGGATTGCTGAAGCTTTCTTT. Residues: CASSEEQGRIAEAFF.

The gene calls are TRBV5-4 and TRBJ2-7; D remains ambiguous. The germline V gene has CDR1 SGHNT and CDR2 YYREEE (reference sequence). Trimming pared 3 bases from V and 3 bases from J, leaving 10 bases between. CDR3 length equals 13 residues. The CDR3 region is CASSYKGFYEQYF. For the CDR3, the DNA is TGTGCCAGCAGCTATAAAGGATTCTACGAGCAGTACTTC.

This rearrangement joins TRBV6-5 to TRBJ2-5, with a possible D match to TRBD2 (7 bases). This CDR3 spans 13 amino acids. Germline CDR1 MNHEY, CDR2 SVGAGI. The V end lost 5 bases, the J end lost 5 bases, and 12 bases lay between the germline ends. DNA for the CDR3: TGTGCCAGCAGTACTAGGGGGGGCGAGACCCAGTACTTC. Protein sequence: CASSTRGGETQYF.

V is TRBV18 and J is TRBJ2-3, with D maybe TRBD1 (5 bases). The CDR3 is 14 amino acids. The germline CDR1 and CDR2 sequences are KGHSH and LQKENI. Between the trimmed V and J ends, which lost 6 bases and 5 bases, there was a span of 15 bases. In nucleotides, the CDR3 is TGTGCCAGCTCTCCAAATCAAAGGGGAGATACGCAGTATTTT. Protein product: CASSPNQRGDTQYF. The complete variable domain, with remaining parts taken from reference TRBV18 and TRBJ2-3, reads NAGVMQNPRHLVRRRGQEARLRCSPMKGHSHVYWYRQLPEEGLKFMVYLQKENIIDESGMPKERFSAEFPKEGPSILRIQQVVRGDSAAYFCASSPNQRGDTQYFGPGTRLTVL.

The CDR3 nucleotides read TGTGCCAGCAGCGGGGACGTCTTGGGAGTAGCGACATCTCCTAGCACAGATACGCAGTATTTT. Its protein product is CASSGDVLGVATSPSTDTQYF. The genes are TRBV13 and TRBJ2-3; D possibly matches TRBD1 or TRBD2 (5 bases each). The length of the CDR3 is 21 residues. Germline V gene sequence: CDR1 PRHDT, CDR2 FYEKMQ (reference sequence). V was shortened by 5 bases and J by 0 bases, with 30 bases between the two germline ends.

J is TRBJ2-1 and V is TRBV6-5, with 8 bases aligning to TRBD2. Germline-derived CDR1 and CDR2 are MNHEY and SVGAGI. V was pared by 0 bases and J by 7 bases, with 8 bases of the junction left unmatched. This CDR3 is 16 amino acids long. DNA for the CDR3: TGTGCCAGCAGTTACTCGTACAGCGGGAGTGCAAATGAGCAGTTCTTC. This codes for CASSYSYSGSANEQFF.